Shown below are 32 T cell receptor beta chains from a single sample sequenced in a study of blood T cell repertoires in COVID-19. The table came from immunoSEQ multiplex PCR; TCRdb's copy has only in-frame clones and leaves some out. The sample carries 400,000 or so clones, around 87% recorded once. Specimen: PBMCs or T cells enriched from blood (not recorded which). The receptors derive from a man aged 40-49 years in a cohort exposed to, infected with or recovered from COVID-19 (not recorded which).

V is TRBV6-4 and J is TRBJ2-3; 8 positions match TRBD1. There are 15 residues in the CDR3. The junction had 3 bases not matched to a gene; V was cut back by 3 bases and J by 1 base. The germline gives CDR1 MRHNA, CDR2 SNTAGT. The CDR3 sequence: CASSDSQGGTDTQYF. In DNA, the CDR3 is TGTGCCAGCAGTGATTCACAGGGGGGCACAGATACGCAGTATTTT.

The V and J genes are TRBV20-1 and TRBJ1-4, with D uncertain. Trimming removed 3 bases from V and 8 bases from J, with 4 bases in between. CDR1 DFQATT and CDR2 SNEGSKA come from the germline V gene (reference sequence). This CDR3 region has 10 residues. DNA for the CDR3: TGCAGTGCTAGGTCGGAAAAACTGTTTTTT. Encoded protein: CSARSEKLFF.

This clone was recorded a few times. The chain joins TRBV27 to TRBJ2-1; the match to TRBD2 covers 10 bases. V was pared by 4 bases and J by 15 bases, with 9 bases of the junction left unmatched. The CDR3 covers 13 residues. The germline gives CDR1 MNHEY, CDR2 SMNVEV (reference sequence). CDR3 sequence (DNA): TGTGCCAGCAGTTCTACTACTAGCGGGAATCTGTTCTTC. This encodes CASSSTTSGNLFF.

This chain connects TRBV11-1 to TRBJ2-7; D may be TRBD2 (5 bases). V was trimmed by 5 bases and J by 2 bases, leaving 13 bases between them. CDR1 is SGHAT, CDR2 FQDESV, per germline (reference sequence). The CDR3 extends over 14 amino acids. DNA of the CDR3: TGTGCCAGCAGCCTCGGGGATCGAGCCTACGAGCAGTACTTC. Protein sequence: CASSLGDRAYEQYF.

The chain recombines TRBV29-1 with TRBJ2-3, with unresolved D. V lost 3 bases to trimming and J lost 1 base, with 11 bases between them. The CDR3 sequence is 14 residues long. Germline V gives CDR1 SQVTM, CDR2 ANQGSEA. Written as DNA, the CDR3 is TGCAGCGTTGAGGGTGGCGGTGGCACAGATACGCAGTATTTT. Its protein is CSVEGGGGTDTQYF.

The chain uses TRBV5-1 and TRBJ2-2, with 11 bases identical to TRBD2. J gave up 2 bases and V 0 bases, and 6 bases lay outside the gene matches. Per germline, CDR1 SGHRS and CDR2 YFSETQ. The CDR3 is 18 amino acids. CDR3 sequence reads: CASSLGLAGGGNTGELFF. Here the CDR3 DNA reads TGCGCCAGCAGCTTGGGCCTAGCGGGAGGAGGTAACACCGGGGAGCTGTTTTTT.

The table lists this clone with a few counts. The CDR3: CASSPGQSYEQYF. The CDR3 DNA reads TGTGCCAGCAGTCCCGGACAGTCCTACGAGCAGTACTTC. This rearrangement joins TRBV6-5 to TRBJ2-7; a possible D gene is TRBD1 (6 bases). This CDR3 has 13 residues. Trimming stripped 5 bases from V and 1 base from J, with 9 bases between. Per germline, CDR1 MNHEY and CDR2 SVGAGI.

The V call is TRBV5-1, the J call TRBJ1-2; no firm D call. Trimming stripped 1 base from V and 0 bases from J, with 19 bases between. From germline, CDR1 is SGHRS and CDR2 YFSETQ. CDR3 length: 18 residues. CDR3 bases: TGCGCCAGCAGCTTGCTTTTACAGAATAAACATACTAACTATGGCTACACCTTC. Protein sequence: CASSLLLQNKHTNYGYTF. Together with reference TRBV5-1 and TRBJ1-2, the CDR3 gives the full variable domain: KAGVTQTPRYLIKTRGQQVTLSCSPISGHRSVSWYQQTPGQGLQFLFEYFSETQRNKGNFPGRFSGRQFSNSRSEMNVSTLELGDSALYLCASSLLLQNKHTNYGYTFGSGTRLTVV.

V and J are TRBV3-1 (or the pseudogene TRBV3-2) and TRBJ1-5; 7 bases fit TRBD1. Germline V gene data show CDR1 as LGHDT and CDR2 as YNNKEL (reference sequence). The CDR3 loop spans 16 amino acids. V shed 1 base, J shed 4 bases, and the junction held 7 bases outside the gene matches. In DNA form, the CDR3 reads TGTGCCAGCAGCCAAGGAGGACAGGTACTAAATCAGCCCCAGCATTTT. Amino acid sequence: CASSQGGQVLNQPQHF.

This clone was picked up one time. The same CDR3 is also encoded by other DNA sequences in this sample. The chain couples TRBV19 to TRBJ2-5; 8 bases map to TRBD1. There are 14 residues in the CDR3. V was clipped by 3 bases and J by 4 bases; unmatched bases: 4. CDR1 and CDR2 from the germline V gene are LNHDA and SQIVND (reference sequence). CDR3 region: CASSIGQGAETQYF. The CDR3 DNA is TGTGCCAGTAGTATTGGACAGGGTGCAGAGACCCAGTACTTC.

The chain links TRBV3-1 (or the pseudogene TRBV3-2) to TRBJ2-1; 7 nucleotides align to TRBD1. Germline V gene data show CDR1 as LGHDT and CDR2 as YNNKEL (reference sequence). The CDR3 is made up of 13 amino acids. With 4 bases clipped from V and 4 bases from J, the junction kept 1 base outside the gene matches. CDR3 residues: CASSPGQYNEQFF. The CDR3 nucleotides read TGTGCCAGCAGCCCGGGACAGTACAATGAGCAGTTCTTC.

In the case of this clone: Other DNA sequences of this sample code for an identical CDR3. CDR3 sequence (DNA): TGCGCCAGCAGCTTAGGGGACAGGGGCTACGAGCAGTACTTC. This translates into CASSLGDRGYEQYF. V and J are TRBV5-1 and TRBJ2-7, with TRBD1 identical over 10 bases. The CDR3 totals 14 residues. From germline, CDR1 is SGHRS and CDR2 YFSETQ. Germline trimming cut 2 bases from V and 3 bases from J; bases unmatched to any gene: 2.

The rearrangement uses TRBV18 and TRBJ1-5, with a tentative D call TRBD1 (6 bases). Germline V gives CDR1 KGHSH, CDR2 LQKENI. V was trimmed by 5 bases and J by 4 bases, leaving 15 bases between them. This CDR3 is 15 amino acids long. Here the CDR3 DNA reads TGTGCCAGCTCAATTGACAGGTCGTTGAATCAGCCCCAGCATTTT. This sequence encodes CASSIDRSLNQPQHF.

The chain has TRBV6-5 and TRBJ2-7, with a tentative D call TRBD2 (5 bases). Germline V gene lookup returns CDR1 MNHEY and CDR2 SVGAGI. V was trimmed by 5 bases and J by 2 bases, leaving 13 bases between them. The CDR3 is 14 amino acids. The CDR3: CASSPSGKAYEQYF. For the CDR3, the DNA is TGTGCCAGCAGTCCCAGCGGAAAAGCCTACGAGCAGTACTTC.

This chain uses TRBV28 with TRBJ1-3; D might be TRBD1 (6 bases). Germline lookup yields CDR1 MDHEN and CDR2 SYDVKM. V was clipped by 2 bases and J by 0 bases, with 8 bases between them. There are 15 residues in the CDR3. CDR3 protein: CASSLGDTSGNTIYF. In DNA form, the CDR3 reads TGTGCCAGCAGTTTAGGGGACACCTCTGGAAACACCATATATTTT.

This chain joins TRBV4-2 and TRBJ2-6, with a weak D call TRBD1 (5 bases). This CDR3 is built from 17 residues. Per germline, CDR1 LGHNA and CDR2 YNFKEQ. V dropped 1 base and J dropped 2 bases, with 12 bases sitting between them. The CDR3 region has the DNA TGTGCCAGCAGCCAAGGGGTAGGGGTAACTGGGGCCAACGTCCTGACTTTC. The encoded protein is CASSQGVGVTGANVLTF.

Concerning this clone: The junction does not match germline at one end; this may be a read error. This rearrangement joins TRBV7-8 to TRBJ2-5, with TRBD2 matching over 9 bases. The CDR3 is 18 residues long. Germline V gene sequence: CDR1 SGHVS, CDR2 FQNEAQ. CDR3 nucleotide sequence: TGTGCCAGCAGATTAGGGGACCTTGGTAGCGGGAGACAAGAGACCCAGTACTTC. Its protein is CASRLGDLGSGRQETQYF.

CDR3 loop: CASVRDTGGELFF. The DNA for the CDR3 is TGTGCCAGCGTCCGGGACACTGGCGGGGAGCTGTTTTTT. The chain has TRBV6-5 and TRBJ2-2; perhaps TRBD1 as D (6 bases). V shed 8 bases and J shed 7 bases, with 14 bases lying between them. This CDR3 contains 13 residues. Germline CDR1 is MNHEY and CDR2 is SVGAGI.

This clone was seen just once. The chain has TRBV27 and TRBJ1-6; 7 bases agree with TRBD1. This CDR3 comprises 14 residues. Germline loops: CDR1 MNHEY, CDR2 SMNVEV (reference sequence). J lost 10 bases, V lost 6 bases, and 9 bases had no gene match. The chain's CDR3 is CASRGDSRRSPLHF. CDR3 sequence (DNA): TGTGCCAGCAGGGGGGACAGCCGGCGATCACCCCTCCACTTT.

For the CDR3, the DNA is TGTGCCAGCTCACCATTGAAGGGGACTTACGAGCAGTACTTC. Translating it yields CASSPLKGTYEQYF. The rearrangement joins TRBV18 to TRBJ2-7, with a possible D match to TRBD2 (6 bases). The CDR3 runs to 14 residues. V was trimmed by 2 bases and J by 4 bases, leaving 12 bases between them. Germline CDR1 reads KGHSH; CDR2 reads LQKENI.

This chain links TRBV11-3 with TRBJ2-1; TRBD2 matches 8 bases. The CDR3 sequence is 15 residues long. V lost 1 base, J lost 4 bases, and 3 bases stayed unmatched. CDR1 SGHNT and CDR2 YENEEA come from the germline V gene. The CDR3 sequence is CASSLGSGGYNEQFF. CDR3 nucleotides: TGTGCCAGCAGCTTAGGGAGCGGGGGTTACAATGAGCAGTTCTTC.

The V and J genes are TRBV18 and TRBJ2-1, with 12 bases lining up with TRBD2. The CDR3 extends over 16 amino acids. With 3 bases clipped from V and 8 bases from J, the junction kept 8 bases outside the gene matches. Germline-derived CDR1 and CDR2 are KGHSH and LQKENI. Here the CDR3 DNA reads TGTGCCAGCTCACCGTCTAGCGGGAGGGCCTCTGATGAGCAGTTCTTC. This translates into CASSPSSGRASDEQFF. Full variable domain (outside the CDR3, taken from reference TRBV18 and TRBJ2-1): NAGVMQNPRHLVRRRGQEARLRCSPMKGHSHVYWYRQLPEEGLKFMVYLQKENIIDESGMPKERFSAEFPKEGPSILRIQQVVRGDSAAYFCASSPSSGRASDEQFFGPGTRLTVL.

V is TRBV3-1 (or the pseudogene TRBV3-2) and J is TRBJ2-1; TRBD2 is a possible D gene (5 bases). The V end was cut by 2 bases, the J end by 10 bases, with 15 bases between. The CDR3 totals 14 residues. The germline V gene has CDR1 LGHDT and CDR2 YNNKEL (reference sequence). CDR3 sequence: CASSQRGSRREQFF. CDR3 bases: TGTGCCAGCAGCCAAAGAGGGAGTCGTCGGGAGCAGTTCTTC.

The chain joins TRBV7-9 to TRBJ1-4; perhaps TRBD1 as D (5 bases). CDR1 SEHNR and CDR2 FQNEAQ come from the germline V gene (reference sequence). This CDR3 has 15 residues. The V gene lost 1 base and the J gene lost 3 bases, with 9 bases spanning the gap. The CDR3 DNA reads TGTGCCAGCAGCTTAGGGACATCACCTAATGAAAAACTGTTTTTT. Translation: CASSLGTSPNEKLFF. The variable domain in full, completed from reference TRBV7-9 and TRBJ1-4, reads DTGVSQNPRHKITKRGQNVTFRCDPISEHNRLYWYRQTLGQGPEFLTYFQNEAQLEKSRLLSDRFSAERPKGSFSTLEIQRTEQGDSAMYLCASSLGTSPNEKLFFGSGTQLSVL.

The V gene is TRBV10-2, the J gene TRBJ1-2; tentatively, D is TRBD1 (5 bases). The V gene's germline CDR1 is WSHSY and CDR2 SAAADI. This CDR3 spans 15 amino acids. The V end was cut by 6 bases, the J end by 0 bases, with 14 bases between. CDR3 protein: CASRQGVDSNYGYTF. CDR3 DNA: TGCGCCAGCAGACAAGGGGTGGATTCTAACTATGGCTACACCTTC.

This clone is a singleton in its sample. The rearrangement uses TRBV7-3 and TRBJ1-1, with 7 bases identical to TRBD1. The CDR3 has 13 residues. Germline trimming cut 5 bases from V and 1 base from J; bases unmatched to any gene: 1. CDR1 and CDR2 (germline): SGHTA, FQGTGA. The CDR3 DNA reads TGTGCCAGCAGCACAGGGGCGAACACTGAAGCTTTCTTT. Its translation: CASSTGANTEAFF.

CDR3 loop: CASSSQGQNTEAFF. The CDR3 DNA is TGTGCCAGCAGTTCTCAGGGACAGAACACTGAAGCTTTCTTT. V is TRBV28 and J is TRBJ1-1, with a possible D match to TRBD1 (6 bases). Germline assignment: CDR1 MDHEN and CDR2 SYDVKM. The CDR3 length is 14 residues. V lost 4 bases and J lost 1, with 10 bases in between.

The chain employs TRBV30 and TRBJ2-7; 8 nucleotides line up with TRBD2. The trim removed 2 bases at V and 3 bases at J, leaving 9 bases unmatched. CDR1 and CDR2 (germline): GTSNPN, SVGIG (reference sequence). There are 15 residues in the CDR3. CDR3 sequence: CAWSPLVSGGYEQYF. The DNA for the CDR3 is TGTGCCTGGAGTCCTTTGGTCAGCGGGGGCTACGAGCAGTACTTC.

The chain couples TRBV7-6 to TRBJ2-1, with a weak D call TRBD2 (6 bases). V lost 0 bases and J lost 0, with 18 bases in between. This CDR3 spans 19 amino acids. Germline V lookup: CDR1 SGHVS, CDR2 FNYEAQ. The DNA for the CDR3 is TGTGCCAGCAGCTTAGCCCCAGCGGGTGGCGGGGACTCCTACAATGAGCAGTTCTTC. As protein: CASSLAPAGGGDSYNEQFF.

In its sample, this clone was seen a few times. The chain employs TRBV18 and TRBJ2-7; the match to TRBD2 covers 9 bases. The CDR3 contains 14 residues. Per germline, CDR1 KGHSH and CDR2 LQKENI. The trim removed 4 bases at V and 0 bases at J, leaving 1 base unmatched. The CDR3 is CASSRLADSYEQYF. CDR3 DNA: TGTGCCAGCTCACGACTAGCGGACTCCTACGAGCAGTACTTC.

The V call is TRBV5-6, the J call TRBJ2-2; TRBD1 agrees at 12 bases. The germline gives CDR1 SGHDT, CDR2 YYEEEE. This CDR3 contains 15 residues. Losses at the gene ends were 6 bases for V and 5 bases for J; bases not matched to a gene: 5. The CDR3 coding sequence is TGTGCCAGCACCTGGGACAGGGGGCGTACCGGGGAGCTGTTTTTT. Protein: CASTWDRGRTGELFF.

The J gene is TRBJ2-1, the V gene TRBV6-5, with 12 bases lining up with TRBD1. The CDR3 runs to 16 residues. The V gene's germline CDR1 is MNHEY and CDR2 SVGAGI. V trimming: 0 bases; J trimming: 9 bases; junction bases outside the gene matches: 6. This CDR3 reads CASSYSGTGGSSEQFF. CDR3 DNA sequence: TGTGCCAGCAGTTACTCGGGGACAGGGGGCTCCAGTGAGCAGTTCTTC.